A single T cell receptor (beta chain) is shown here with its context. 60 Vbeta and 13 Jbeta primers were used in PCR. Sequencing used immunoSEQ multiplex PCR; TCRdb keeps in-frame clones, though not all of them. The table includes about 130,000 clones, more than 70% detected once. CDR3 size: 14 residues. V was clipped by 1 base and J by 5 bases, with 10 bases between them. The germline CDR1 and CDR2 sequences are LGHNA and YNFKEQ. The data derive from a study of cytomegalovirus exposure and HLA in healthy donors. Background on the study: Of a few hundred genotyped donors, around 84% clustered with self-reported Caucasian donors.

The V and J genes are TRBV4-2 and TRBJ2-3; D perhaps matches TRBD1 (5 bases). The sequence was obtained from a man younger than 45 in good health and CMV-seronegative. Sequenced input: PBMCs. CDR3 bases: TGTGCCAGCAGCCAAGGGGGCTTGCGAGATACGCAGTATTTT. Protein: CASSQGGLRDTQYF.